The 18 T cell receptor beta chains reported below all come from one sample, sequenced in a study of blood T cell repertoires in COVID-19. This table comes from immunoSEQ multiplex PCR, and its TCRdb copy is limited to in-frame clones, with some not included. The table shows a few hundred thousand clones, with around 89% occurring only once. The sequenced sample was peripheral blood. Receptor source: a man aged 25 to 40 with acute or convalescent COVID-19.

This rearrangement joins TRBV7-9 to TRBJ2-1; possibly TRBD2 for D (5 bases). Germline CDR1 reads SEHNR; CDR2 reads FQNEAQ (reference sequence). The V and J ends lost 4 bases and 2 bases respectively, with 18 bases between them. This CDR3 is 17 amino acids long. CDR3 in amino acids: CASSSTAGSGAYNEQFF. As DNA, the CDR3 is TGTGCCAGCAGCTCCACGGCTGGGAGTGGGGCCTACAATGAGCAGTTCTTC.

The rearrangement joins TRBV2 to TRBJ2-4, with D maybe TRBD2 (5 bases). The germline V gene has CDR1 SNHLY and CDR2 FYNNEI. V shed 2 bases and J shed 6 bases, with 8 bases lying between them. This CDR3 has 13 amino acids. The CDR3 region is CASSETGRNIQYF. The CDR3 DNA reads TGTGCCAGCAGTGAAACGGGAAGAAACATTCAGTACTTC.

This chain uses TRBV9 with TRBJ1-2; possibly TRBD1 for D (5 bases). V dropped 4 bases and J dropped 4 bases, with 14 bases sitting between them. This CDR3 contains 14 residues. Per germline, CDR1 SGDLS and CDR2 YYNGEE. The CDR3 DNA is TGTGCCAGCAGCCCCGTGGGAGGGACCTATGGCTACACCTTC. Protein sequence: CASSPVGGTYGYTF.

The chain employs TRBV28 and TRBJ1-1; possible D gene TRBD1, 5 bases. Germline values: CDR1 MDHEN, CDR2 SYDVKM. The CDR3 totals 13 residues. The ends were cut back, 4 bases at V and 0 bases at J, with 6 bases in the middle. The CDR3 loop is CASSSTVNTEAFF. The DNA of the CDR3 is TGTGCCAGCAGTTCGACAGTGAACACTGAAGCTTTCTTT.

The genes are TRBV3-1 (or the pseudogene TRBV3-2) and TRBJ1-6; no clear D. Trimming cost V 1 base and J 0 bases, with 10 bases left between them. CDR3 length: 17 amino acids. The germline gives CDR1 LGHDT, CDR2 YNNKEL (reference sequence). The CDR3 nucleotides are TGTGCCAGCAGCCAAGGGAGGTTTAGCTCCTATAATTCACCCCTCCACTTT. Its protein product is CASSQGRFSSYNSPLHF.

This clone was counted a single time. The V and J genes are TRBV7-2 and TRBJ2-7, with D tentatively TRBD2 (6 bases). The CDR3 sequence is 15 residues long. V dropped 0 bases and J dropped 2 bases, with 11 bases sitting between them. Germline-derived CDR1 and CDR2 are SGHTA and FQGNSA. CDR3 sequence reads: CASSLAGTGTYEQYF. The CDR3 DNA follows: TGTGCCAGCAGCTTAGCTGGGACTGGAACCTACGAGCAGTACTTC.

CDR3 bases: TGTGCCAGCAGTTACTCCGGGGGGGTAAGCACAGATACGCAGTATTTT. Translated, it gives CASSYSGGVSTDTQYF. The rearrangement links TRBV6-5 to TRBJ2-3, with 8 positions matching TRBD2. Germline-derived CDR1 and CDR2 are MNHEY and SVGAGI. This CDR3 is built from 16 residues. The V segment lost 0 bases and the J segment 0 bases; nucleotides outside the gene matches: 2.

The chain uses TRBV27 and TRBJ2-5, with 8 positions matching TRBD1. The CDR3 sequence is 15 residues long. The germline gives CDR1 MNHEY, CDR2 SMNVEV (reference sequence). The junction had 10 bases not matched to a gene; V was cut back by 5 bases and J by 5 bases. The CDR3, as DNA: TGTGCCAGCAGTCAAATTCAGGGGGCCGGGGAGACCCAGTACTTC. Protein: CASSQIQGAGETQYF.

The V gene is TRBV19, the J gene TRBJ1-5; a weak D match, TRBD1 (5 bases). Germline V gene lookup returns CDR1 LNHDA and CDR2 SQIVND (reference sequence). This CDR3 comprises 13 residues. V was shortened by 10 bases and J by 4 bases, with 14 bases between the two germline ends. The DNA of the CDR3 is TGTGCCATTTCCGTGACAGCTAATCAGCCCCAGCATTTT. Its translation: CAISVTANQPQHF.

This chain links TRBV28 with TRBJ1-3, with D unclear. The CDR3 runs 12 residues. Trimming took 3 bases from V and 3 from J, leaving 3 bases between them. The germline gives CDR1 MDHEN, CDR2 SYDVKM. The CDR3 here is CASSFIGNTIYF. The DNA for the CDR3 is TGTGCCAGCAGTTTCATTGGAAACACCATATATTTT.

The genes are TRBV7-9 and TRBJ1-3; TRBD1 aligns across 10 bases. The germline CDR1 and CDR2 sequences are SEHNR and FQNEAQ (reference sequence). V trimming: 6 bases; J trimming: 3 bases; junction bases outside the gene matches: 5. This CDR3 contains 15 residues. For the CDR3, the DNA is TGTGCCAGCAGATATGGGACAGGGGATGGAAACACCATATATTTT. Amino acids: CASRYGTGDGNTIYF. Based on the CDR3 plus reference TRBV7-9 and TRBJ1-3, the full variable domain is DTGVSQNPRHKITKRGQNVTFRCDPISEHNRLYWYRQTLGQGPEFLTYFQNEAQLEKSRLLSDRFSAERPKGSFSTLEIQRTEQGDSAMYLCASRYGTGDGNTIYFGEGSWLTVV.

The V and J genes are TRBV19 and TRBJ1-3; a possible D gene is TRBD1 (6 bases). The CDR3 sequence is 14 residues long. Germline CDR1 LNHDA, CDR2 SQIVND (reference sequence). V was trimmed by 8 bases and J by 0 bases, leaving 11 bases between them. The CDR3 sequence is CASGQWYSGNTIYF. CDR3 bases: TGTGCCAGTGGACAGTGGTACTCTGGAAACACCATATATTTT.

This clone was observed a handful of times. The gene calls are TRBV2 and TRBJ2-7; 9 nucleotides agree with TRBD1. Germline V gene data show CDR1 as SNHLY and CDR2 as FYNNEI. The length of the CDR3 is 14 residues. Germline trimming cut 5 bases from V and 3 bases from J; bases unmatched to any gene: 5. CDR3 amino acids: CASSKRTGVYEQYF. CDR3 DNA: TGTGCCAGCAGTAAACGGACAGGGGTCTACGAGCAGTACTTC. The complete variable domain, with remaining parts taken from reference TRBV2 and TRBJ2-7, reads EPEVTQTPSHQVTQMGQEVILRCVPISNHLYFYWYRQILGQKVEFLVSFYNNEISEKSEIFDDQFSVERPDGSNFTLKIRSTKLEDSAMYFCASSKRTGVYEQYFGPGTRLTVT.

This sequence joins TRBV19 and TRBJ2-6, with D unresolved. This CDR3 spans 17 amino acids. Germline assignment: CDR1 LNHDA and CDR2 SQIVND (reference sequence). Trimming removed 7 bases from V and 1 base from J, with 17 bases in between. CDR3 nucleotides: TGTGCCAGTACTACGCTTTATTTCGTATCTGGGGCCAACGTCCTGACTTTC. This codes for CASTTLYFVSGANVLTF.

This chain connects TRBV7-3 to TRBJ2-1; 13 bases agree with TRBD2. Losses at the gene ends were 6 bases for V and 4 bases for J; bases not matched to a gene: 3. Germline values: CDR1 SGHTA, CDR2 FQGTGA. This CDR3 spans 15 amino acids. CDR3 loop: CASSPGLAGYNEQFF. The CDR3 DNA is TGTGCCAGCAGTCCGGGACTAGCGGGATACAATGAGCAGTTCTTC.

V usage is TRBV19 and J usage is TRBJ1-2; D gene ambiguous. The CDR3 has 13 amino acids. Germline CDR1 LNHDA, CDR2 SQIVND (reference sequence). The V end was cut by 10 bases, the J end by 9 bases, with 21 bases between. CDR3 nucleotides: TGTGCCACCCGCCTGTCAGGAATCTCGAGCTACACCTTC. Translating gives CATRLSGISSYTF.

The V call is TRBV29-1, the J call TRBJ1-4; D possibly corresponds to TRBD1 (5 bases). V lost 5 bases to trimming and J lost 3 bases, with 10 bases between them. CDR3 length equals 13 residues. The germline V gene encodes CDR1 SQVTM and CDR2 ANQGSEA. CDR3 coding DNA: TGCAGCGTTCCAGGGTTTGCTAATGAAAAACTGTTTTTT. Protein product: CSVPGFANEKLFF. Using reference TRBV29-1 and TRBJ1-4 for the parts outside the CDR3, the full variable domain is SAVISQKPSRDICQRGTSLTIQCQVDSQVTMMFWYRQQPGQSLTLIATANQGSEATYESGFVIDKFPISRPNLTFSTLTVSNMSPEDSSIYLCSVPGFANEKLFFGSGTQLSVL.

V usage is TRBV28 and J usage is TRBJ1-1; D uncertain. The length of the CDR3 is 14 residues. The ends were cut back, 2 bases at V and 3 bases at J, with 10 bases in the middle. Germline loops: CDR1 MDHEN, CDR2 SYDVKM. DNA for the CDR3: TGTGCCAGCAGTTTAGGGTCCAGGTACACTGAAGCTTTCTTT. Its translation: CASSLGSRYTEAFF. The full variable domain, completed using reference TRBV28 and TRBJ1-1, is DVKVTQSSRYLVKRTGEKVFLECVQDMDHENMFWYRQDPGLGLRLIYFSYDVKMKEKGDIPEGYSVSREKKERFSLILESASTNQTSMYLCASSLGSRYTEAFFGQGTRLTVV.